This paragraph covers one TCR beta chain sequence. Its target is unknown. The data were obtained in a study of OX40 agonist ivuxolimab in advanced cancers. Study details: Each patient was given ivuxolimab into a vein every 2 weeks, at 0.01 to 10 mg/kg.

The ends were cut back, 4 bases at V and 0 bases at J, with 16 bases in the middle. In germline, CDR1 is SEHNR, CDR2 FQNEAQ (reference sequence). CDR3 length: 17 amino acids. Overall study findings and caveats: With doses of 0.1 to 3.0 mg/kg, CD4+ and CD8+ blood T cells had undergone clonal expansion by week 6.

Profiling relied on immunoSEQ multiplex PCR, and the TCRdb table lists in-frame clones only, not all of them. The sample holds roughly 80,000 clones, around four fifths seen once. No patient had autoimmune disease or received systemic immunosuppression. Peripheral blood came from all dose cohorts at three timepoints. The sequence derives from an adult with an advanced solid tumor such as melanoma, head and neck, liver or kidney cancer. The chain links TRBV7-9 to TRBJ1-3; D uncertain. The sample here was CD4+ or CD8+ T cells sorted from blood, taken in a trial of the OX40 agonist ivuxolimab. The CDR3 here is CASSSPRDPLSGNTIYF. Here the CDR3 DNA reads TGTGCCAGCAGCTCCCCCCGGGATCCCCTCTCTGGAAACACCATATATTTT.